These 20 T cell receptor beta chains share one sample of origin, sequenced in a study of T cells in tumors after PD-1 blockade. Profiling relied on immunoSEQ multiplex PCR, and the TCRdb table lists in-frame clones only, not all of them. This table holds 60,000 to 75,000 clones, roughly 70% found once. The sequenced sample was PBMCs, obtained after anti-PD-1 treatment. All receptors derive from a human donor with basal cell carcinoma.

This clone was counted once. V usage is TRBV5-6 and J usage is TRBJ2-5, with 8 bases fitting TRBD2. Trimming at V came to 4 bases and at J to 5 bases, leaving 13 bases not matched to a gene. The germline V gene encodes CDR1 SGHDT and CDR2 YYEEEE. This CDR3 has 16 amino acids. The CDR3 here is CASSVKRGGALETQYF. CDR3 DNA sequence: TGTGCCAGCAGCGTGAAACGGGGGGGGGCGTTGGAGACCCAGTACTTC.

This clone has at least ten counts. This chain links TRBV11-3 with TRBJ2-1, with no clear D. Deletions cut 3 bases from V and 5 bases from J, with 5 bases between. There are 12 residues in the CDR3. CDR1 SGHNT and CDR2 YENEEA come from the germline V gene. CDR3 protein: CASSFGDNEQFF. CDR3 DNA sequence: TGTGCCAGCAGCTTTGGGGACAATGAGCAGTTCTTC.

The V call is TRBV5-1, the J call TRBJ2-2; the D gene is possibly TRBD1 (5 bases). V lost 0 bases to trimming and J lost 6 bases, with 15 bases between them. The CDR3 consists of 16 residues. Germline V CDR1 and CDR2: SGHRS, YFSETQ. The CDR3 DNA is TGCGCCAGCAGCTTGGGGACAAACGCGTGGGCCGGGGAGCTGTTTTTT. This translates into CASSLGTNAWAGELFF. The full variable domain, completed using reference TRBV5-1 and TRBJ2-2, is KAGVTQTPRYLIKTRGQQVTLSCSPISGHRSVSWYQQTPGQGLQFLFEYFSETQRNKGNFPGRFSGRQFSNSRSEMNVSTLELGDSALYLCASSLGTNAWAGELFFGEGSRLTVL.

V usage is TRBV11-2 and J usage is TRBJ2-5; TRBD1 matches at 8 bases. Germline trimming cut 5 bases from V and 2 bases from J; bases unmatched to any gene: 7. In germline, CDR1 is SGHAT, CDR2 FQNNGV. The CDR3 covers 15 residues. The CDR3 is CASSPGQGAQETQYF. The CDR3 coding sequence is TGTGCCAGCAGCCCCGGACAGGGAGCGCAAGAGACCCAGTACTTC.

The gene calls are TRBV25-1 and TRBJ1-2; 7 bases map to TRBD1. V shed 6 bases, J shed 13 bases, and the junction held 20 bases outside the gene matches. The CDR3 loop spans 15 amino acids. Germline V lookup: CDR1 MGHDK, CDR2 SYGVNS. CDR3 residues: CASSKATGAALSLTF. The CDR3 DNA follows: TGTGCCAGCAGCAAAGCAACAGGGGCGGCCCTCTCCCTCACCTTC.

This chain connects TRBV5-4 to TRBJ2-5; TRBD2 agrees at 8 bases. The germline V gene encodes CDR1 SGHNT and CDR2 YYREEE (reference sequence). This CDR3 spans 16 amino acids. J gave up 5 bases and V 4 bases, and 13 bases lay outside the gene matches. CDR3 sequence: CASSVGSGARGETQYF. The CDR3 nucleotides read TGTGCCAGCAGCGTGGGTAGCGGGGCCAGAGGGGAGACCCAGTACTTC.

The V call is TRBV10-3, the J call TRBJ1-4; 9 bases match TRBD1. CDR1 ENHRY and CDR2 SYGVKD come from the germline V gene. The length of the CDR3 is 14 residues. The ends lost 6 bases at V and 7 bases at J; junction bases unmatched: 6. CDR3: CAISPGTGSEKLFF. Written as DNA, the CDR3 is TGTGCCATCAGCCCCGGGACAGGGTCTGAAAAACTGTTTTTT.

The rearrangement joins TRBV14 to TRBJ2-5, with 7 nucleotides matching TRBD1. In germline, CDR1 is SGHDN, CDR2 FVKESK. The CDR3 extends over 18 amino acids. V shed 1 base, J shed 1 base, and the junction held 12 bases outside the gene matches. CDR3 loop: CASSQVGSYRDSQETQYF. The CDR3 coding sequence is TGTGCCAGCAGCCAAGTGGGTAGTTATCGGGACAGCCAAGAGACCCAGTACTTC.

The chain employs TRBV28 and TRBJ2-7; D gene unclear. CDR1 is MDHEN, CDR2 SYDVKM, per germline. Trimming removed 5 bases from V and 3 bases from J, with 8 bases in between. CDR3 length: 12 residues. The DNA for the CDR3 is TGTGCCAGCAGTCTACAAAACTACGAGCAGTACTTC. Protein product: CASSLQNYEQYF.

The V call is TRBV5-1, the J call TRBJ1-2; no clear D gene. CDR1 SGHRS and CDR2 YFSETQ come from the germline V gene. The V end was cut by 2 bases, the J end by 5 bases, with 10 bases between. CDR3 size: 13 residues. The CDR3 DNA reads TGCGCCAGCAGCTTCGGGTCGGAATATGGCTACACCTTC. Protein: CASSFGSEYGYTF.

This rearrangement joins TRBV6-6 to TRBJ2-5, with a possible D match to TRBD2 (6 bases). This CDR3 has 14 residues. Germline values: CDR1 MNHNY, CDR2 SVGAGI (reference sequence). V lost 5 bases to trimming and J lost 5 bases, with 15 bases between them. The CDR3 sequence is CASSRWDSRETQYF. The CDR3 bases are TGTGCCAGCAGTAGATGGGACTCCCGGGAGACCCAGTACTTC.

This chain joins TRBV24-1 and TRBJ2-5; D may be TRBD1 (6 bases). CDR1 is KGHDR, CDR2 SFDVKD, per germline. V shed 5 bases and J shed 2 bases, with 8 bases lying between them. The CDR3 covers 13 residues. This chain's CDR3 is CATSARGQETQYF. In DNA, the CDR3 is TGTGCCACCAGTGCCAGGGGACAAGAGACCCAGTACTTC.

The chain is built from TRBV18 and TRBJ2-7; 7 nucleotides line up with TRBD1. Per the germline V gene, CDR1 is KGHSH and CDR2 is LQKENI. The V segment lost 3 bases and the J segment 0 bases; nucleotides outside the gene matches: 5. This CDR3 is 15 amino acids long. In nucleotides, the CDR3 is TGTGCCAGCTCACCCTTCGGGACAGTCTCCTACGAGCAGTACTTC. Its protein product is CASSPFGTVSYEQYF.

This clone showed up just a few times. V usage is TRBV11-1 and J usage is TRBJ2-7; no clear D gene. Germline assignment: CDR1 SGHAT and CDR2 FQDESV (reference sequence). This CDR3 comprises 13 residues. With 5 bases removed from V and 0 bases from J, the gap between germline ends came to 8 bases. The CDR3 sequence: CASSPSNSYEQYF. CDR3 coding DNA: TGTGCCAGCAGCCCTTCCAACTCCTACGAGCAGTACTTC.

This chain connects TRBV18 to TRBJ2-1; D ambiguous. The V gene's germline CDR1 is KGHSH and CDR2 LQKENI. Trimming took off 4 bases at V and 8 bases at J, with 12 bases between the two ends. CDR3 length equals 13 residues. DNA for the CDR3: TGTGCCAGCTCACTTTCGGCGATGGATGAGCAGTTCTTC. It yields the protein CASSLSAMDEQFF.

The chain employs TRBV21-1 and TRBJ1-3. TRBV21-1 is listed as a pseudogene. The CDR3 consists of 19 residues. Here the CDR3 reads CASRGNRERGGPSGNTIYF. CDR3 nucleotides: TGTGCCAGCAGAGGGAACAGGGAGAGGGGAGGCCCCTCTGGAAACACCATATATTTT.

J is TRBJ1-1 and V is TRBV29-1; 7 bases line up with TRBD1. This CDR3 has 13 residues. The V gene end was trimmed by 8 bases and the J gene end by 2 bases; junction bases not matched to a gene: 8. CDR1 and CDR2 (germline): SQVTM, ANQGSEA. The chain's CDR3 is CSTAQGPNTEAFF. In DNA form, the CDR3 reads TGCAGCACCGCACAGGGGCCCAACACTGAAGCTTTCTTT. Drawing the rest from reference TRBV29-1 and TRBJ1-1, the complete variable domain is SAVISQKPSRDICQRGTSLTIQCQVDSQVTMMFWYRQQPGQSLTLIATANQGSEATYESGFVIDKFPISRPNLTFSTLTVSNMSPEDSSIYLCSTAQGPNTEAFFGQGTRLTVV.

The chain joins TRBV5-1 to TRBJ1-4; D is perhaps TRBD1 (5 bases). The V gene's germline CDR1 is SGHRS and CDR2 YFSETQ. The CDR3 contains 15 residues. V shed 4 bases and J shed 0 bases, with 10 bases lying between them. The CDR3 loop is CASSRQLSTNEKLFF. Written as DNA, the CDR3 is TGCGCCAGCAGCCGACAGCTGTCAACTAATGAAAAACTGTTTTTT.

The genes are TRBV6-5 and TRBJ1-2; D unresolved. Germline lookup yields CDR1 MNHEY and CDR2 SVGAGI. The V end lost 6 bases, the J end lost 1 base, and 12 bases lay between the germline ends. The length of the CDR3 is 14 residues. The CDR3 DNA sequence: TGTGCCAGCAGGCTCAGAGGCGATAACTATGGCTACACCTTC. This gives the protein CASRLRGDNYGYTF.

The CDR3, as DNA: TGTGCCAGCAGCCTGAATTGGGGAGAGACCCAGTACTTC. It specifies CASSLNWGETQYF. This chain links TRBV11-3 with TRBJ2-5; no definite D call. This CDR3 spans 13 amino acids. Trimming pared 5 bases from V and 4 bases from J, leaving 11 bases between. Germline CDR1 reads SGHNT; CDR2 reads YENEEA. The entire variable domain, with the rest obtained from reference TRBV11-3 and TRBJ2-5, is as follows: EAGVVQSPRYKIIEKKQPVAFWCNPISGHNTLYWYLQNLGQGPELLIRYENEEAVDDSQLPKDRFSAERLKGVDSTLKIQPAELGDSAVYLCASSLNWGETQYFGPGTRLLVL.